One and the same sample provided the 17 T cell receptor beta chains below, sequenced in a study of long-term antiretroviral therapy in people with HIV. With survey level as its setting, the immunoSEQ assay was v3.0. Profiled with immunoSEQ multiplex PCR; TCRdb holds only in-frame clones, not every one. This repertoire shows 30,000 or so clones, approximately 74% found once; its top ten account for 3.4%. This specimen was unsorted PBMCs, taken 3 years after starting antiretroviral therapy. Every receptor here comes from a man over 45 with HIV.

The chain employs TRBV2 and TRBJ2-7; the match to TRBD1 covers 7 bases. Germline CDR1 is SNHLY and CDR2 is FYNNEI. The CDR3 length is 12 residues. Trimming at V came to 11 bases and at J to 2 bases, leaving 6 bases not matched to a gene. DNA of the CDR3: TGTGCCTCCCGGGGACAGACCTACGAGCAGTACTTC. Amino acids: CASRGQTYEQYF.

The chain combines TRBV7-8 with TRBJ2-7; TRBD1 matches 8 bases. V shed 7 bases and J 0 bases; nucleotides not matched to a gene: 8. The length of the CDR3 is 15 residues. Germline assignment: CDR1 SGHVS and CDR2 FQNEAQ. CDR3 in DNA: TGTGCCAGCACCCATTCAGGGGGCCACTCCTACGAGCAGTACTTC. It is translated as CASTHSGGHSYEQYF.

The genes are TRBV30 and TRBJ2-5; D call uncertain. The CDR3 is made up of 11 amino acids. Trimming left V 5 bases short and J 2 bases short, with 6 bases between. CDR1 and CDR2 (germline): GTSNPN, SVGIG (reference sequence). Written as DNA, the CDR3 is TGTGCCTGGGGCCCTCAAGAGACCCAGTACTTC. This gives the protein CAWGPQETQYF.

This clone occurred a few times. The chain joins TRBV2 to TRBJ1-1; D is ambiguous. V dropped 3 bases and J dropped 4 bases, with 6 bases sitting between them. The CDR3 spans 12 residues. CDR1 and CDR2 (germline): SNHLY, FYNNEI. CDR3 region: CASSEAGTEAFF. The CDR3 nucleotides are TGTGCCAGCAGTGAGGCGGGCACTGAAGCTTTCTTT.

The V gene is TRBV4-3, the J gene TRBJ1-3; D not resolved. The CDR3 extends over 20 amino acids. V dropped 0 bases and J dropped 2 bases, with 23 bases sitting between them. CDR1 LGHNA and CDR2 YSLEER come from the germline V gene. CDR3 protein: CASSQEWEFAGRPPGNTIYF. As DNA, the CDR3 is TGCGCCAGCAGCCAAGAGTGGGAGTTTGCAGGACGCCCCCCTGGAAACACCATATATTTT.

This clone was detected only a few times. The chain combines TRBV6-6 with TRBJ1-2; TRBD1 agrees at 7 bases. The CDR3 consists of 11 residues. CDR1 and CDR2 from the germline V gene are MNHNY and SVGAGI (reference sequence). V was clipped by 11 bases and J by 5 bases; unmatched bases: 5. The CDR3 reads CAAGGSYGYTF. The CDR3 DNA reads as TGTGCCGCAGGGGGTAGTTATGGCTACACCTTC.

This clone occurred a few times. The rearrangement uses TRBV5-4 and TRBJ2-7; 11 bases are a match to TRBD2. Germline V CDR1 and CDR2: SGHNT, YYREEE (reference sequence). V shed 0 bases and J 3 bases; nucleotides not matched to a gene: 8. This CDR3 region has 17 residues. CDR3 nucleotides: TGTGCCAGCAGCTTGGTGGTCGTGGGGACTAGCGGCTACGAGCAGTACTTC. It encodes CASSLVVVGTSGYEQYF.

V usage is TRBV18 and J usage is TRBJ2-1; 10 bases align to TRBD2. This CDR3 is 17 amino acids long. Germline V gene data show CDR1 as KGHSH and CDR2 as LQKENI. V shed 1 base and J 3 bases; nucleotides not matched to a gene: 6. CDR3 nucleotide sequence: TGTGCCAGCTCACCACGAGCGGGAGGGCCGGTCTACAATGAGCAGTTCTTC. It translates to CASSPRAGGPVYNEQFF.

The rearrangement uses TRBV7-2 and TRBJ1-2; D unresolved. Germline assignment: CDR1 SGHTA and CDR2 FQGNSA. This CDR3 contains 13 residues. Trimming shortened V by 1 base and J by 8 bases, and 11 bases separated the two germline ends. The CDR3 sequence is CASSLGGELGYTF. As DNA, the CDR3 is TGTGCCAGCAGCTTAGGGGGAGAACTCGGCTACACCTTC.

The gene calls are TRBV4-3 and TRBJ2-7, with no clear D. The germline gives CDR1 LGHNA, CDR2 YSLEER. CDR3 size: 15 residues. Trimming took 0 bases from V and 7 from J, leaving 16 bases between them. The CDR3 loop is CASSQDRHRFWEQYF. In DNA form, the CDR3 reads TGCGCCAGCAGCCAAGATAGGCACCGCTTTTGGGAGCAGTACTTC.

This chain uses TRBV4-1 with TRBJ2-1, with D unclear. The CDR3 sequence is 15 residues long. V lost 4 bases to trimming and J lost 7 bases, with 17 bases between them. CDR1 is MGHRA, CDR2 YSYEKL, per germline. CDR3 DNA: TGCGCCAGCAGCCTTCTTCCACCGTTAGGGAATGAGCAGTTCTTC. This codes for CASSLLPPLGNEQFF.

The table lists this clone with a count of one. V is TRBV19 and J is TRBJ2-2; 11 bases are shared with TRBD2. The CDR3 runs to 17 residues. V lost 3 bases and J lost 7; bases outside the gene matches: 10. From germline, CDR1 is LNHDA and CDR2 SQIVND (reference sequence). DNA for the CDR3: TGTGCCAGTAGTATCGTCGCACTAGCGGGAGCGGTCGGGGAGCTGTTTTTT. Protein product: CASSIVALAGAVGELFF.

In regard to this clone: The same CDR3 is also encoded by other DNA sequences in this sample. The chain recombines TRBV18 with TRBJ2-7; tentatively, D is TRBD1 (6 bases). V gave up 2 bases and J gave up 7 bases, with 9 bases separating them. Germline V gene data show CDR1 as KGHSH and CDR2 as LQKENI. The CDR3 extends over 12 amino acids. CDR3 sequence reads: CASSPNREEQYF. CDR3 in DNA: TGTGCCAGCTCACCAAACAGGGAAGAGCAGTACTTC. Supplemented by reference TRBV18 and TRBJ2-7, the full variable domain reads NAGVMQNPRHLVRRRGQEARLRCSPMKGHSHVYWYRQLPEEGLKFMVYLQKENIIDESGMPKERFSAEFPKEGPSILRIQQVVRGDSAAYFCASSPNREEQYFGPGTRLTVT.

V gene TRBV7-2 combines with J gene TRBJ1-1; D unresolved. From germline, CDR1 is SGHTA and CDR2 FQGNSA. This CDR3 is 13 amino acids long. The germline V and J ends were trimmed by 5 bases and 1 base, with 8 bases remaining between them. The CDR3 nucleotides read TGTGCCAGCAGCAGGTCGGGGAACACTGAAGCTTTCTTT. Its protein is CASSRSGNTEAFF. The variable domain in full, with the rest retrieved from reference TRBV7-2 and TRBJ1-1, is GAGVSQSPSNKVTEKGKDVELRCDPISGHTALYWYRQSLGQGLEFLIYFQGNSAPDKSGLPSDRFSAERTGGSVSTLTIQRTQQEDSAVYLCASSRSGNTEAFFGQGTRLTVV.

This rearrangement joins TRBV19 to TRBJ2-1; the D call may be TRBD1 or TRBD2 (5 bases each). The CDR3 has 13 amino acids. V was clipped by 3 bases and J by 7 bases, with 10 bases between them. The germline V gene has CDR1 LNHDA and CDR2 SQIVND (reference sequence). The CDR3 region is CASSMGVTNEQFF. Here the CDR3 DNA reads TGTGCCAGTAGTATGGGGGTTACGAATGAGCAGTTCTTC.

The chain joins TRBV28 to TRBJ2-1, with TRBD1 matching over 8 bases. V lost 3 bases and J lost 13; bases outside the gene matches: 8. Germline V lookup: CDR1 MDHEN, CDR2 SYDVKM. The CDR3 totals 13 residues. The CDR3 DNA reads as TGTGCCAGCAGTTTTCCCGACAGGGGATCCCAGTTCTTC. It specifies CASSFPDRGSQFF. The full variable domain, with the rest looked up from reference TRBV28 and TRBJ2-1, is DVKVTQSSRYLVKRTGEKVFLECVQDMDHENMFWYRQDPGLGLRLIYFSYDVKMKEKGDIPEGYSVSREKKERFSLILESASTNQTSMYLCASSFPDRGSQFFGPGTRLTVL.

This clone appeared a single time. The chain employs TRBV5-1 and TRBJ1-5; D not resolved. The CDR3 totals 15 residues. The V gene lost 0 bases and the J gene lost 4 bases, with 11 bases spanning the gap. Per germline, CDR1 SGHRS and CDR2 YFSETQ. CDR3 loop: CASSLDVGENQPQHF. CDR3 sequence (DNA): TGCGCCAGCAGCTTGGATGTGGGAGAAAATCAGCCCCAGCATTTT. The whole variable domain, remainder taken from reference TRBV5-1 and TRBJ1-5, is KAGVTQTPRYLIKTRGQQVTLSCSPISGHRSVSWYQQTPGQGLQFLFEYFSETQRNKGNFPGRFSGRQFSNSRSEMNVSTLELGDSALYLCASSLDVGENQPQHFGDGTRLSIL.